Below, one T cell receptor (beta chain) is given with its context. This clone's antigen is unknown. Per-base quality was not reported, and no clone a single base away is much larger than it. The time point label for this specimen denotes: patch test 1, 2 weeks after DPC sensitization. The treatment or condition label, as the study defines it: therapeutic diphenylcyclopropenone sensitization with weekly scalp DPC. Blood at each patch-test visit was drawn before the patch test was applied. Eligible patients were aged 18 to 70, diagnosed with alopecia, deemed suitable for DPC therapy, and excluded if pregnant. Total RNA was isolated from unfractionated whole blood collected in Tempus Blood RNA tubes. The germline V gene gives CDR1 as MNHEY and CDR2 as SVGEGT. From its cysteine to its phenylalanine, the CDR3 spans 13 amino acids. Of the read, only the CDR3 DNA is kept; its 39 bases are in frame from base 1. A distance of 6 bases separates the germline ends of V and J, which lose 2 bases and 4 bases respectively.

To prepare the library, RACE was applied. For sequencing, a NextSeq 500 was employed. During library preparation, unique molecular identifiers were attached to individual cDNA molecules so that TCRs could be counted quantitatively and reproducibly. Both TCR alpha and TCR beta chains were sequenced from each blood RNA sample. The paper's data handling went like this. Samples had a median of about 90,000 TCRs, with a range from about 23,224 to 700,000. The Decombinator software suite was used to annotate the V, J and CDR3 of the TCR reads. To make PS versus PT1 abundance plots, every sample was subsampled to the same number of TCRs (28,000). TCRs were defined as expanded if absent before sensitization and observed at least eight times at the 2-week time point. TCRdb redid the processing of the public reads, applying fastp at Q25 and MiXCR, and retained in-frame beta chains. Merged by CDR3 protein, the rows form single entries marked with the most common genes and DNA. These V and J calls are TCRdb output, not the study's own analysis. The sample table lists roughly 190,000 distinct CDR3 sequences, about a fifth of them with a count of one. The top ten hold under 7% of the sample.

This sample was taken from a study of human T cells and chemical hapten exposure (dated by TCRdb to the early 2020s). Concerning the study at large: For sensitization, 2% DPC in acetone was applied to a 2 cm by 2 cm area of upper inner arm skin. Weekly therapeutic DPC doses were additionally applied to the scalp of patients throughout the roughly 25-week study period. Patch tests used Finn chambers with 0.01% DPC on the upper back, scored after 6 days by International Contact Dermatitis Research Group standards. Alopecia areata with under or over 50% scalp involvement, alopecia totalis and alopecia universalis were represented in the patient cohort, which was mostly female. The libraries were sequenced as a pool, and the TCR yield per sample differed mostly because of small variations in library volumes within the pool. In alopecia patients, the study followed how the peripheral blood TCR repertoire changed in vivo over primary and secondary sensitization to diphenylcyclopropenone (DPC), a hapten. Blood was sampled from patients pre-sensitization (week 0) and at 2, 6 and about 24 weeks after DPC sensitization. Twenty-nine alopecia patients provided blood for TCR sequencing at one to four time points (pre-sensitization, 2, 6 and 24 weeks).

Points the paper makes about the study in general: DPC sensitization did not change the number of TCRs with a frequency above 1 in 1000, and there was no evidence of changes in global repertoire structure. After repeated subsampling, changes were observed in the strength of the expansion versus patch-test correlation and in the threshold at which the correlation became significant. A positive correlation was found between the number of PT1 expanded TCRs and patch test score, with significance reached at thresholds 8, 16 and 32 but not 4. Because every patient had alopecia, a presumed autoimmune disease, the patients' immune response might differ from that of healthy individuals. Expanded TCRs formed significantly more large CDR3 similarity clusters than pre-sensitization or healthy control sets, consistent with antigen-driven responses.

The TCR originated in a woman aged 45-65 years with alopecia areata. Some clones in this sample may be carry-over from other donors' samples. Sequences were derived from whole blood, sampled in connection with sensitization to the hapten diphenylcyclopropenone (DPC). The V and J genes are TRBV6-2 or TRBV6-3 and TRBJ2-1, with no confidently assigned D gene. The nucleotide sequence is TGTGCCAGCAGTTACGCTACTTACAATGAGCAGTTCTTC. It translates to CASSYATYNEQFF.